The rows below give T cell receptor beta chains drawn from one sample of a study of technical replicates of blood from a handful of donors. The table came from immunoSEQ multiplex PCR; TCRdb's copy has only in-frame clones and leaves some out. The sample lists some 82,000 clones; approximately 97% were seen once. Sample: T cells isolated from PBMCs. Receptors were obtained from a human donor in good health. CDR3s include the opening cysteine and the closing phenylalanine or tryptophan. D genes are given only for firm matches. Some rows have no size entry. The others give once, few or many, or a class for an expanded clone.

size	D	J	V	CDR3	DNA
once	-	TRBJ1-3	TRBV7-6	CASSLDSSGNTIYF	TGTGCCAGCAGCCTTGACAGCTCTGGAAACACCATATATTTT
-	-	TRBJ2-7	TRBV28	CASSPATGAYEQYF	TGTGCCAGCAGCCCCGCGACGGGGGCCTACGAGCAGTACTTC
once	-	TRBJ2-5	TRBV7-9	CASSLVAEQETQYF	TGTGCCAGCAGCTTGGTGGCAGAACAAGAGACCCAGTACTTC
-	-	TRBJ2-4	TRBV5-1	CASSSRGLKQAKNIQYF	TGCGCCAGCAGCTCCCGTGGACTAAAGCAAGCCAAAAACATTCAGTACTTC
-	-	TRBJ1-2	TRBV2	CALQQKGGIRIYGYTF	TGTGCTCTGCAGCAAAAGGGGGGGATTCGTATCTATGGCTACACCTTC
-	TRBD1	TRBJ1-5	TRBV5-5	CASSRTGEKVQPQHF	TGTGCCAGCAGCCGGACAGGGGAGAAGGTTCAGCCCCAGCATTTT
-	-	TRBJ2-2	TRBV5-1	CASTTEEEANTGELFF	TGCGCCAGCACCACGGAGGAGGAGGCGAACACCGGGGAGCTGTTTTTT
-	TRBD1	TRBJ1-1	TRBV27	CASSNLGTGNTEAFF	TGTGCCAGCAGTAACCTAGGGACAGGAAACACTGAAGCTTTCTTT
-	-	TRBJ2-3	TRBV7-9	CASSLRGFTDTQYF	TGTGCCAGCAGCTTGCGAGGGTTCACAGATACGCAGTATTTT
-	-	TRBJ1-4	TRBV18	CASSPPNSGLARELFF	TGTGCCAGCTCACCACCAAACTCAGGGTTGGCAAGGGAACTGTTTTTT
-	-	TRBJ1-5	TRBV6-6	CASTPTGGFNQPQHF	TGTGCCAGCACCCCTACGGGGGGGTTCAATCAGCCCCAGCATTTT
-	TRBD1	TRBJ2-2	TRBV4-2	CASSPTGGANTGELFF	TGTGCCAGCAGCCCAACAGGGGGTGCGAACACCGGGGAGCTGTTTTTT
-	TRBD1	TRBJ2-7	TRBV11-2	CASSPRRGRDRGREQYF	TGTGCCAGCAGCCCGCGACGGGGACGGGACAGGGGAAGAGAGCAGTACTTC
-	-	TRBJ1-1	TRBV5-1	CASSIQGTLNTEAFF	TGCGCCAGCAGCATACAGGGCACGCTGAACACTGAAGCTTTCTTT
-	-	TRBJ2-5	TRBV7-8	CASSLISGVETQYF	TGTGCCAGCAGCTTAATTTCGGGGGTAGAGACCCAGTACTTC